This T cell receptor (beta chain) derives from a study of blood T cell repertoires in COVID-19. The overall study: The analysed material was cDNA or gDNA that came from T cells, B-cell-depleted T cells, or PBMCs.

Germline V gene sequence: CDR1 SGHAT, CDR2 FQNNGV. The CDR3 loop spans 15 amino acids. V was clipped by 2 bases and J by 2 bases, with 10 bases between them. Sequencing used immunoSEQ multiplex PCR; TCRdb keeps in-frame clones, though not all of them. The sample holds more than 6,500 clones, 75% to 90% seen once. This chain links TRBV11-2 with TRBJ2-1, with D uncertain. The sample consisted of peripheral blood. The TCR originated in a human donor in a cohort sampled during active COVID-19. The CDR3 here is CASSLILDAYNEQFF. Here the CDR3 DNA reads TGTGCCAGCAGCTTAATCCTAGATGCCTACAATGAGCAGTTCTTC.